The 15 T cell receptor beta chains below were found in one sample sequenced in a study of T and B cells in COVID-19 patients. Each TRB amplification used roughly 250-550 ng of genomic DNA from blood. TRB rearrangements were amplified by multiplex PCR with BIOMED2 TRB-A/B primers. Each CDR3 protein gets one entry after TCRdb re-called the multiplex PCR reads with MiXCR. The sample lists some 16,000 distinct CDR3 sequences, around 30% occurring once. The sample comprised blood. These receptors were obtained from a human donor who had recovered from COVID-19.

The CDR3 sequence is CASSLGVSNDGELFF. The CDR3 nucleotides are TGTGCCAGCAGCTTAGGTGTTAGCAATGACGGGGAGCTGTTTTTT. This chain joins TRBV7-9 and TRBJ2-2; D unclear. Germline V gene data show CDR1 as SEHNR and CDR2 as FQNEAQ (reference sequence). This CDR3 contains 15 residues. The germline V and J ends were trimmed by 1 base and 7 bases, with 13 bases remaining between them.

This rearrangement joins TRBV5-1 to TRBJ1-6, with unresolved D. Germline V gene lookup returns CDR1 SGHRS and CDR2 YFSETQ. V lost 1 base, J lost 4 bases, and 9 bases lay in between. This CDR3 contains 15 residues. The CDR3 DNA follows: TGCGCCAGCAGCTTGAGCCCAGATTATAATTCACCCCTCCACTTT. Its translation is CASSLSPDYNSPLHF.

The chain joins TRBV6-5 to TRBJ1-5; D not certain. The germline V gene has CDR1 MNHEY and CDR2 SVGAGI. Trimming shortened V by 5 bases and J by 6 bases, and 11 bases separated the two germline ends. The CDR3 loop spans 13 amino acids. CDR3 in DNA: TGTGCCAGCAGTGACGAACGTGGTCAGCCCCAGCATTTT. Translating gives CASSDERGQPQHF.

This clonotype was recorded at least ten times. The V call is TRBV5-5, the J call TRBJ2-1; D remains ambiguous. This CDR3 has 14 amino acids. The germline V and J ends were trimmed by 0 bases and 7 bases, with 11 bases remaining between them. Germline CDR1 is SGHKS and CDR2 is YYEKEE (reference sequence). The CDR3 is CASSLEHSSNEQFF. Here the CDR3 DNA reads TGTGCCAGCAGCTTGGAGCACTCCTCTAATGAGCAGTTCTTC.

This clonotype was counted a single time. The chain joins TRBV7-2 to TRBJ1-1; 8 bases match TRBD1. The germline CDR1 and CDR2 sequences are SGHTA and FQGNSA. CDR3 length equals 12 residues. The V and J ends lost 5 bases and 8 bases, in that order; junction bases with no gene match: 4. CDR3 in amino acids: CASSARQGEAFF. CDR3 DNA: TGTGCCAGCAGCGCCAGACAGGGGGAAGCTTTCTTT.

This chain connects TRBV5-6 to TRBJ1-2, with 7 bases fitting TRBD1. The CDR3 loop spans 14 amino acids. The germline gives CDR1 SGHDT, CDR2 YYEEEE. V lost 3 bases and J lost 4; bases outside the gene matches: 6. For the CDR3, the DNA is TGTGCCAGCAGCTCATCAGGGGGATCCTATGGCTACACCTTC. Amino acids: CASSSSGGSYGYTF. Looking up the rest from reference TRBV5-6 and TRBJ1-2 gives the full variable domain: DAGVTQSPTHLIKTRGQQVTLRCSPKSGHDTVSWYQQALGQGPQFIFQYYEEEERQRGNFPDRFSGHQFPNYSSELNVNALLLGDSALYLCASSSSGGSYGYTFGSGTRLTVV.

V and J are TRBV6-5 and TRBJ1-5; maybe TRBD1 (5 bases). V lost 5 bases to trimming and J lost 3 bases, with 11 bases between them. CDR3 size: 14 residues. Germline assignment: CDR1 MNHEY and CDR2 SVGAGI. The CDR3 region has the DNA TGTGCCAGCAGTGCAGCAGGGATCAATCAGCCCCAGCATTTT. Its protein is CASSAAGINQPQHF.

The chain recombines TRBV2 with TRBJ2-7; no clear D gene. The V end lost 5 bases, the J end lost 5 bases, and 13 bases lay between the germline ends. This CDR3 is 13 amino acids long. Per germline, CDR1 SNHLY and CDR2 FYNNEI. CDR3 amino acids: CASSLVRLHEQYF. CDR3 DNA sequence: TGTGCCAGCAGTCTGGTCCGGTTGCACGAGCAGTACTTC.

For the CDR3, the DNA is TGCGCCAGCAGCGAGAACTTACCGGGACAGGGGGCGCAATATGGCTACACCTTC. Its protein product is CASSENLPGQGAQYGYTF. The chain combines TRBV4-3 with TRBJ1-2, with 12 bases lining up with TRBD1. Germline CDR1 and CDR2: LGHNA and YSLEER. V dropped 5 bases and J dropped 5; count of bases not matched to a gene: 15. This CDR3 has 18 amino acids.

The chain joins TRBV18 to TRBJ2-7, with 9 bases that match TRBD2. Trimming cost V 3 bases and J 3 bases; bases outside gene matches: 3. The CDR3 contains 14 residues. The germline V gene encodes CDR1 KGHSH and CDR2 LQKENI. CDR3 sequence reads: CASSPLAGSYEQYF. CDR3 coding DNA: TGTGCCAGCTCACCCCTAGCGGGGAGCTACGAGCAGTACTTC.

This clonotype was found a few times. The chain joins TRBV7-2 to TRBJ2-7, with 7 positions matching TRBD2. This CDR3 spans 14 amino acids. Trimming removed 0 bases from V and 2 bases from J; junction bases left unmatched: 1. Germline V gene data show CDR1 as SGHTA and CDR2 as FQGNSA. The CDR3 bases are TGTGCCAGCAGCTTAGCGGGGGGGGCCTACGAGCAGTACTTC. It specifies CASSLAGGAYEQYF.

The rearrangement joins TRBV12-3 or TRBV12-4 to TRBJ2-5; 7 nucleotides agree with TRBD2. The V gene end was trimmed by 8 bases and the J gene end by 4 bases; junction bases not matched to a gene: 10. The CDR3 is 14 amino acids. DNA of the CDR3: TGTGCCAGCCACCCCGCGGGAGCGGTAGAGACCCAGTACTTC. This translates into CASHPAGAVETQYF.

The rearrangement uses TRBV15 and TRBJ1-2; D gene uncertain. The CDR3 runs 15 residues. Germline V gives CDR1 LNHNV, CDR2 YYDKDF (reference sequence). The V end lost 1 base, the J end lost 2 bases, and 11 bases lay between the germline ends. The CDR3 loop reads CATSRGTDLNYGYTF. For the CDR3, the DNA is TGTGCCACCAGCAGAGGTACTGACCTAAACTATGGCTACACCTTC. Variable domain in full (rest from reference TRBV15 and TRBJ1-2): DAMVIQNPRYQVTQFGKPVTLSCSQTLNHNVMYWYQQKSSQAPKLLFHYYDKDFNNEADTPDNFQSRRPNTSFCFLDIRSPGLGDTAMYLCATSRGTDLNYGYTFGSGTRLTVV.

The chain uses TRBV20-1 and TRBJ2-3; TRBD2 agrees at 7 bases. The CDR3 is made up of 12 amino acids. CDR1 and CDR2 (germline): DFQATT, SNEGSKA (reference sequence). CDR3 protein: CSGGRGTDTQYF. DNA for the CDR3: TGCAGCGGGGGGAGGGGCACAGATACGCAGTATTTT.

V gene TRBV2 combines with J gene TRBJ2-7; TRBD1 aligns across 12 bases. J was trimmed by 5 bases and V by 5 bases; bases with no gene match: 7. The CDR3 sequence is 15 residues long. Germline V lookup: CDR1 SNHLY, CDR2 FYNNEI. This CDR3 reads CASSPTGTGGDEQYF. CDR3 DNA: TGTGCCAGCAGTCCGACCGGGACAGGGGGCGACGAGCAGTACTTC. Looking up the rest from reference TRBV2 and TRBJ2-7 gives the full variable domain: EPEVTQTPSHQVTQMGQEVILRCVPISNHLYFYWYRQILGQKVEFLVSFYNNEISEKSEIFDDQFSVERPDGSNFTLKIRSTKLEDSAMYFCASSPTGTGGDEQYFGPGTRLTVT.